These 17 T cell receptor beta chains originate from one sample sequenced in a study of T cell changes during pregnancy in multiple sclerosis. Method: immunoSEQ multiplex PCR; TCRdb's copy keeps in-frame clones and lacks some. Altogether over 40,000 clones are present, around 90% being singletons, with the ten largest covering around 0.27%. This specimen consisted of CD4+ T cells from peripheral blood mononuclear cells, obtained in the second trimester of pregnancy. The receptors here all came from a female donor with multiple sclerosis, enrolled in a pregnancy study.

This clone was counted only a few times. CDR3 nucleotides: TGTGCCAGCAGCTTAGAGAGGGCTGGGACTGAAGCTTTCTTT. It yields the protein CASSLERAGTEAFF. The genes are TRBV7-2 and TRBJ1-1, with no clear D. V lost 1 base and J lost 5, with 11 bases in between. Germline-derived CDR1 and CDR2 are SGHTA and FQGNSA. CDR3 length equals 14 residues.

A single count supports this clone. The chain couples TRBV5-1 to TRBJ2-3; the D gene is possibly TRBD2 (5 bases). The V gene lost 4 bases and the J gene lost 1 base, with 19 bases spanning the gap. There are 17 residues in the CDR3. Germline V gene lookup returns CDR1 SGHRS and CDR2 YFSETQ. The CDR3 sequence: CASSPVIMGAGTDTQYF. The CDR3 nucleotides are TGCGCCAGCAGCCCGGTTATTATGGGAGCCGGCACAGATACGCAGTATTTT. Full variable domain (missing parts from reference TRBV5-1 and TRBJ2-3): KAGVTQTPRYLIKTRGQQVTLSCSPISGHRSVSWYQQTPGQGLQFLFEYFSETQRNKGNFPGRFSGRQFSNSRSEMNVSTLELGDSALYLCASSPVIMGAGTDTQYFGPGTRLTVL.

The V gene is TRBV6-1, the J gene TRBJ2-3; TRBD1 is a possible D gene (6 bases). V gave up 7 bases and J gave up 5 bases, with 16 bases separating them. The germline CDR1 and CDR2 sequences are MNHNS and SASEGT. The CDR3 has 14 amino acids. CDR3: CASKRQDRLDTQYF. In DNA, the CDR3 is TGTGCCAGCAAAAGACAGGATAGGTTAGATACGCAGTATTTT.

The chain has TRBV11-3 and TRBJ2-3; TRBD1 matches 9 bases. This CDR3 region has 17 residues. V lost 2 bases and J lost 4; bases outside the gene matches: 10. The germline CDR1 and CDR2 sequences are SGHNT and YENEEA. The CDR3 protein is CASSLSIGTGTSDTQYF. CDR3 sequence (DNA): TGTGCCAGCAGCTTATCAATAGGGACAGGGACATCAGATACGCAGTATTTT. Drawing the rest from reference TRBV11-3 and TRBJ2-3, the complete variable domain is EAGVVQSPRYKIIEKKQPVAFWCNPISGHNTLYWYLQNLGQGPELLIRYENEEAVDDSQLPKDRFSAERLKGVDSTLKIQPAELGDSAVYLCASSLSIGTGTSDTQYFGPGTRLTVL.

A word on this clone: A junction boundary mismatches the germline segment, possibly from a read error. V is TRBV9 and J is TRBJ1-1; D is undetermined. CDR3 length equals 14 residues. Germline values: CDR1 SGDLS, CDR2 YYNGEE. CDR3 region: CAGSVMGVHTEAFF. CDR3 nucleotides: TGTGCCGGCAGCGTAATGGGCGTTCACACTGAAGCTTTCTTT.

This sequence joins TRBV5-5 and TRBJ2-7; D unclear. CDR1 and CDR2 (germline): SGHKS, YYEKEE (reference sequence). Trimming left V 9 bases short and J 5 bases short, with 21 bases between. The CDR3 extends over 14 amino acids. In DNA form, the CDR3 reads TGTGCCACCCAAGTGCAGGCCTCCTCAGACGAGCAGTACTTC. This codes for CATQVQASSDEQYF.

The rearrangement joins TRBV18 to TRBJ2-7; D uncertain. Trimming stripped 6 bases from V and 3 bases from J, with 12 bases between. The CDR3 runs 13 residues. The germline V gene has CDR1 KGHSH and CDR2 LQKENI. CDR3 sequence (DNA): TGTGCCAGCTCCCTCCCCCTCGGCTACGAGCAGTACTTC. This encodes CASSLPLGYEQYF. Full variable domain (outside the CDR3, taken from reference TRBV18 and TRBJ2-7): NAGVMQNPRHLVRRRGQEARLRCSPMKGHSHVYWYRQLPEEGLKFMVYLQKENIIDESGMPKERFSAEFPKEGPSILRIQQVVRGDSAAYFCASSLPLGYEQYFGPGTRLTVT.

The chain is built from TRBV5-4 and TRBJ2-1; TRBD2 matches at 7 bases. V gave up 4 bases and J gave up 8 bases; unmatched junction bases: 6. Germline V gene lookup returns CDR1 SGHNT and CDR2 YYREEE (reference sequence). CDR3 size: 13 residues. Here the CDR3 reads CASSAGRSDEQFF. CDR3 coding DNA: TGTGCCAGCAGCGCCGGGAGGAGTGATGAGCAGTTCTTC.

The chain uses TRBV5-8 and TRBJ2-3; 8 bases match TRBD2. The CDR3 runs to 16 residues. Germline loops: CDR1 SGHTS, CDR2 YDEGEE. J gave up 1 base and V 0 bases, and 4 bases lay outside the gene matches. Here the CDR3 DNA reads TGTGCCAGCAGCTTGGGGGGTAGCGGGGGCACAGATACGCAGTATTTT. Protein sequence: CASSLGGSGGTDTQYF. The full variable domain, completed using reference TRBV5-8 and TRBJ2-3, is EAGVTQSPTHLIKTRGQQATLRCSPISGHTSVYWYQQALGLGLQFLLWYDEGEERNRGNFPPRFSGRQFPNYSSELNVNALELEDSALYLCASSLGGSGGTDTQYFGPGTRLTVL.

The chain couples TRBV5-1 to TRBJ2-2; a possible D gene is TRBD1 (6 bases). The CDR3 is 14 amino acids. The germline V gene has CDR1 SGHRS and CDR2 YFSETQ. Trimming shortened V by 1 base and J by 7 bases, and 11 bases separated the two germline ends. The DNA of the CDR3 is TGCGCCAGCAGCTTGACAGGGTGGGACGGGGAGCTGTTTTTT. Its protein product is CASSLTGWDGELFF.

This chain joins TRBV18 and TRBJ2-1; 14 bases are shared with TRBD2. Unmatched junction bases numbered 5, after V lost 3 bases and J lost 4 bases. Germline V gives CDR1 KGHSH, CDR2 LQKENI. The CDR3 contains 17 residues. CDR3 in DNA: TGTGCCAGCTCACCGGGACTAGCGGGGGCCCTATACAATGAGCAGTTCTTC. Encoded protein: CASSPGLAGALYNEQFF.

The J gene is TRBJ2-3, the V gene TRBV11-3; D ambiguous. Deletions cut 2 bases from V and 2 bases from J, with 8 bases between. This CDR3 has 14 amino acids. Germline V lookup: CDR1 SGHNT, CDR2 YENEEA. This chain's CDR3 is CASSLFSTTDTQYF. CDR3 nucleotide sequence: TGTGCCAGCAGCTTATTTAGCACCACAGATACGCAGTATTTT.

The genes are TRBV5-5 and TRBJ2-1; 16 positions agree with TRBD2. CDR3 length: 17 residues. V dropped 0 bases and J dropped 7; count of bases not matched to a gene: 4. CDR1 and CDR2 from the germline V gene are SGHKS and YYEKEE (reference sequence). The CDR3 DNA sequence: TGTGCCAGCAGCTTGGCGGGACTAGCGGGGGGGCGGAATGAGCAGTTCTTC. This translates into CASSLAGLAGGRNEQFF.

The CDR3 DNA sequence: TGTGCCAGCGCGACAGATCTTTTACTCGGAAACACCATATATTTT. Its translation is CASATDLLLGNTIYF. This rearrangement joins TRBV2 to TRBJ1-3, with a possible D match to TRBD1 (5 bases). V lost 8 bases to trimming and J lost 4 bases, with 18 bases between them. The CDR3 consists of 15 residues. The V gene's germline CDR1 is SNHLY and CDR2 FYNNEI.

The rearrangement uses TRBV10-3 and TRBJ2-3; 14 bases align to TRBD2. After removal of 3 bases from V and 1 base from J, the junction contained 3 bases not matched to a gene. This CDR3 is 17 amino acids long. Germline V gives CDR1 ENHRY, CDR2 SYGVKD. DNA for the CDR3: TGTGCCATCAGTGAAGGACTAGCGGGGGGAGGCACAGATACGCAGTATTTT. Translated: CAISEGLAGGGTDTQYF.

The chain recombines TRBV7-8 with TRBJ2-7; TRBD1 might be the D (6 bases). Germline V gene lookup returns CDR1 SGHVS and CDR2 FQNEAQ. This CDR3 is 15 amino acids long. Trimming took 1 base from V and 0 from J, leaving 10 bases between them. The CDR3 nucleotides are TGTGCCAGCAGCTTAGTTCAGGGGTCCTCCTACGAGCAGTACTTC. It specifies CASSLVQGSSYEQYF.

This chain links TRBV15 with TRBJ2-7; no reliable D call. Trimming took off 6 bases at V and 0 bases at J, with 9 bases between the two ends. The CDR3 length is 13 residues. The V gene's germline CDR1 is LNHNV and CDR2 YYDKDF (reference sequence). The CDR3 here is CATSLTSSYEQYF. CDR3 nucleotides: TGTGCCACCAGTCTGACAAGCTCCTACGAGCAGTACTTC.